This T cell receptor beta chain was captured by sequencing in a study of technical replicates of blood from several donors. Trimming removed 3 bases from V and 2 bases from J; junction bases left unmatched: 4. Germline V gene sequence: CDR1 KGHSH, CDR2 LQKENI. This CDR3 spans 15 amino acids. Assay: immunoSEQ multiplex PCR; the TCRdb copy retains only in-frame clones and omits some. Here the sample spans just under 60,000 clones, 85% to 95% being singletons. The specimen sequenced was PBMCs. The source of this sequence is a human donor in good health. Some clones in this sample may be carry-over from other donors' samples. V gene TRBV18 combines with J gene TRBJ2-5; 9 nucleotides match TRBD2. The CDR3 is CASSPTSGSQETQYF. CDR3 in DNA: TGTGCCAGCTCACCCACTAGCGGGTCGCAAGAGACCCAGTACTTC.